The 31 T cell receptor beta chains listed next were all sequenced from one sample in a study of blood T cell repertoires in COVID-19. The table came from immunoSEQ multiplex PCR; TCRdb's copy has only in-frame clones and leaves some out. The sample has about 50,000 clones; 86% are singletons. Sequenced material: peripheral blood. These receptors were collected from a human donor in a cohort sampled during active COVID-19.

The sample holds a few counts of this clone. The chain joins TRBV11-2 to TRBJ2-5; D uncertain. Trimming stripped 7 bases from V and 1 base from J, with 13 bases between. The CDR3 is 14 amino acids. Per the germline V gene, CDR1 is SGHAT and CDR2 is FQNNGV. The CDR3 DNA reads TGTGCCAGCACACGAGGAAGCAGCCAAGAGACCCAGTACTTC. Translated: CASTRGSSQETQYF.

The chain joins TRBV6-1 to TRBJ2-7; a possible D gene is TRBD2 (6 bases). From germline, CDR1 is MNHNS and CDR2 SASEGT. V was trimmed by 2 bases and J by 3 bases, leaving 32 bases between them. CDR3 size: 21 residues. The CDR3 region has the DNA TGTGCCAGCAGTGAAAGGGACGGGGGACGTCCGACGGGACTGGAGAACTACGAGCAGTACTTC. Translating it yields CASSERDGGRPTGLENYEQYF.

V gene TRBV2 combines with J gene TRBJ1-3, with D possibly being TRBD1 (5 bases). Trimming removed 2 bases from V and 4 bases from J, with 18 bases in between. CDR1 and CDR2 (germline): SNHLY, FYNNEI. The length of the CDR3 is 17 residues. For the CDR3, the DNA is TGTGCCAGCAGTGAACCCCCCCAGGGACTAAGGGGAAACACCATATATTTT. This gives the protein CASSEPPQGLRGNTIYF.

The gene calls are TRBV11-2 and TRBJ2-7; TRBD1 matches 10 bases. Trimming took 0 bases from V and 2 from J; bases not matched to a gene: 7. The CDR3 extends over 17 amino acids. CDR1 and CDR2 (germline): SGHAT, FQNNGV. The CDR3 DNA sequence: TGTGCCAGCAGCTTAGATCCGGGGACAGGGGCCCCCTACGAGCAGTACTTC. It translates to CASSLDPGTGAPYEQYF. Looking up the rest from reference TRBV11-2 and TRBJ2-7 gives the full variable domain: EAGVAQSPRYKIIEKRQSVAFWCNPISGHATLYWYQQILGQGPKLLIQFQNNGVVDDSQLPKDRFSAERLKGVDSTLKIQPAKLEDSAVYLCASSLDPGTGAPYEQYFGPGTRLTVT.

The chain has TRBV7-6 and TRBJ2-3; D possibly corresponds to TRBD2 (7 bases). Germline V gives CDR1 SGHVS, CDR2 FNYEAQ. The CDR3 contains 18 residues. V gave up 0 bases and J gave up 0 bases, with 16 bases separating them. In nucleotides, the CDR3 is TGTGCCAGCAGCTTAGCGGTTTGGTGGGGGGGCAGCACAGATACGCAGTATTTT. Its protein product is CASSLAVWWGGSTDTQYF.

V usage is TRBV5-1 and J usage is TRBJ2-5; D is perhaps TRBD1 (6 bases). The germline V and J ends were trimmed by 0 bases and 1 base, with 7 bases remaining between them. The CDR3 loop spans 14 amino acids. Germline assignment: CDR1 SGHRS and CDR2 YFSETQ. CDR3 residues: CASSLEDSQETQYF. In DNA, the CDR3 is TGCGCCAGCAGCTTGGAGGACAGCCAAGAGACCCAGTACTTC.

The chain has TRBV5-1 and TRBJ2-1, with 7 bases identical to TRBD2. V shed 2 bases, J shed 5 bases, and the junction held 4 bases outside the gene matches. This CDR3 is 14 amino acids long. CDR1 and CDR2 (germline): SGHRS, YFSETQ. In nucleotides, the CDR3 is TGCGCCAGCAGCTTCGGGCTAGCGGACAATGAGCAGTTCTTC. It translates to CASSFGLADNEQFF.

The rearrangement joins TRBV5-1 to TRBJ1-5, with TRBD1 matching 9 bases. J was trimmed by 6 bases and V by 1 base; bases with no gene match: 2. CDR1 SGHRS and CDR2 YFSETQ come from the germline V gene. This CDR3 spans 14 amino acids. CDR3 protein: CASSLTGGGQPQHF. CDR3 nucleotides: TGCGCCAGCAGCTTGACAGGGGGCGGTCAGCCCCAGCATTTT. Complete variable domain (other parts from reference TRBV5-1 and TRBJ1-5): KAGVTQTPRYLIKTRGQQVTLSCSPISGHRSVSWYQQTPGQGLQFLFEYFSETQRNKGNFPGRFSGRQFSNSRSEMNVSTLELGDSALYLCASSLTGGGQPQHFGDGTRLSIL.

The chain recombines TRBV6-2 or TRBV6-3 with TRBJ1-3, with TRBD1 as a possible D gene (6 bases). The CDR3 consists of 15 residues. V gave up 4 bases and J gave up 4 bases, with 14 bases separating them. Germline CDR1 is MNHEY and CDR2 is SVGEGT. The CDR3 loop reads CASSSPPTGGNTIYF. Here the CDR3 DNA reads TGTGCCAGCAGTTCCCCCCCGACAGGAGGAAACACCATATATTTT.

A few counts support this clone. The chain recombines TRBV25-1 with TRBJ2-1, with TRBD2 identical over 9 bases. Germline values: CDR1 MGHDK, CDR2 SYGVNS. CDR3 length equals 15 residues. Losses at the gene ends were 3 bases for V and 5 bases for J; bases not matched to a gene: 5. CDR3 DNA: TGTGCCAGCAGTGACGCTAGCGGGAAAAACAATGAGCAGTTCTTC. Amino acid sequence: CASSDASGKNNEQFF.

This clone was recorded only once. The V gene is TRBV7-6, the J gene TRBJ2-7; 7 nucleotides line up with TRBD1. The germline gives CDR1 SGHVS, CDR2 FNYEAQ. J was trimmed by 4 bases and V by 1 base; bases with no gene match: 1. CDR3 length equals 13 residues. CDR3 sequence: CASSLGGQYEQYF. The CDR3 DNA reads as TGTGCCAGCAGCTTAGGGGGACAGTACGAGCAGTACTTC.

This chain connects TRBV12-3 or TRBV12-4 to TRBJ2-1; D is unresolved. V lost 2 bases and J 8 bases, leaving 4 bases between the germline ends. CDR3 length equals 11 residues. CDR3 sequence reads: CASSLIDEQFF. CDR3 nucleotides: TGTGCCAGCAGTTTAATAGATGAGCAGTTCTTC.

V usage is TRBV10-3 and J usage is TRBJ2-1, with D possibly being TRBD2 (5 bases). Germline V gene sequence: CDR1 ENHRY, CDR2 SYGVKD. The CDR3 is 11 residues long. The ends were cut back, 9 bases at V and 5 bases at J, with 8 bases in the middle. The CDR3 DNA sequence: TGTGCCATAGCGAGGGACAATGAGCAGTTCTTC. The encoded protein is CAIARDNEQFF.

This chain joins TRBV7-9 and TRBJ1-1, with a possible D match to TRBD1 (6 bases). V dropped 5 bases and J dropped 0 bases, with 10 bases sitting between them. The V gene's germline CDR1 is SEHNR and CDR2 FQNEAQ (reference sequence). The CDR3 is made up of 14 amino acids. This chain's CDR3 is CASSQGQLNTEAFF. DNA of the CDR3: TGTGCCAGCAGCCAAGGACAGTTGAACACTGAAGCTTTCTTT.

CDR3 in amino acids: CASSLGRRNEKLFF. For the CDR3, the DNA is TGTGCCAGCAGCTTGGGGCGGCGTAATGAAAAACTGTTTTTT. The genes are TRBV5-4 and TRBJ1-4; D remains unclear. Trimming took off 0 bases at V and 4 bases at J, with 7 bases between the two ends. Per germline, CDR1 SGHNT and CDR2 YYREEE (reference sequence). The CDR3 is 14 residues long.

The chain combines TRBV5-1 with TRBJ1-5; D may be TRBD1 (5 bases). V gave up 4 bases and J gave up 1 base, with 21 bases separating them. Germline loops: CDR1 SGHRS, CDR2 YFSETQ. This CDR3 has 18 amino acids. CDR3 DNA sequence: TGCGCCAGCAGCCGGGAGGCAGGGAGGCTCGGAAGCAATCAGCCCCAGCATTTT. Translation: CASSREAGRLGSNQPQHF.

The V call is TRBV19, the J call TRBJ2-1, with TRBD1 matching 7 bases. The CDR3 loop spans 16 amino acids. Germline V gene sequence: CDR1 LNHDA, CDR2 SQIVND (reference sequence). Trimming cost V 5 bases and J 5 bases; bases outside gene matches: 12. Written as DNA, the CDR3 is TGTGCCAGTAGTCCTAGGTTTTGGGACAGAAACAATGAGCAGTTCTTC. It translates to CASSPRFWDRNNEQFF.

The chain recombines TRBV7-2 with TRBJ2-7; 12 bases fit TRBD2. CDR1 and CDR2 (germline): SGHTA, FQGNSA. With 1 base clipped from V and 2 bases from J, the junction kept 3 bases outside the gene matches. The CDR3 spans 16 residues. CDR3: CASSLGRLAGAYEQYF. The DNA of the CDR3 is TGTGCCAGCAGCTTAGGGCGACTAGCGGGAGCCTACGAGCAGTACTTC.

The chain couples TRBV6-5 to TRBJ2-7, with D perhaps TRBD2 (6 bases). The germline V and J ends were trimmed by 0 bases and 2 bases, with 11 bases remaining between them. Germline V gives CDR1 MNHEY, CDR2 SVGAGI. This CDR3 region has 15 residues. CDR3: CASSYSRRGPYEQYF. In nucleotides, the CDR3 is TGTGCCAGCAGTTACTCGAGGAGGGGCCCCTACGAGCAGTACTTC.

There are a few counts of this clone. V is TRBV5-3 and J is TRBJ1-2; maybe TRBD1 (6 bases). TRBV5-3 falls under the ORF class, with uncertain function. V was shortened by 4 bases and J by 3 bases, with 22 bases between the two germline ends. CDR3 length: 17 residues. CDR3 loop: CARSQASGQSEYYGYTF. The CDR3 nucleotides are TGTGCCAGAAGCCAAGCCTCCGGACAGTCCGAATACTATGGCTACACCTTC.

The chain carries TRBV19 and TRBJ2-1, with D unclear. Trimming took 6 bases from V and 9 from J, leaving 12 bases between them. Germline CDR1 is LNHDA and CDR2 is SQIVND (reference sequence). The CDR3 has 12 residues. The CDR3: CASRAPTGEQFF. The CDR3 region has the DNA TGTGCCAGTAGAGCACCGACGGGTGAGCAGTTCTTC.

This clone was observed a single time. The chain is built from TRBV7-9 and TRBJ1-6, with D hard to call. CDR3 length equals 13 residues. Trimming cost V 2 bases and J 5 bases, with 4 bases left between them. CDR1 SEHNR and CDR2 FQNEAQ come from the germline V gene (reference sequence). The CDR3 region has the DNA TGTGCCAGCAGCTTATCAGATAATTCACCCCTCCACTTT. It yields the protein CASSLSDNSPLHF.

This clone was detected once. V is TRBV24-1 and J is TRBJ1-2, with D tentatively TRBD1 (6 bases). This CDR3 contains 15 residues. Trimming removed 1 base from V and 3 bases from J, with 11 bases in between. Germline-derived CDR1 and CDR2 are KGHDR and SFDVKD. The DNA for the CDR3 is TGTGCCACCAGTGATTTAGGGGGTTCCGACTATGGCTACACCTTC. Translating gives CATSDLGGSDYGYTF.

The chain employs TRBV2 and TRBJ2-7, with D possibly being TRBD2 (7 bases). V was cut by 4 bases and J by 7 bases, with 17 bases left in between. Germline lookup yields CDR1 SNHLY and CDR2 FYNNEI. The CDR3 totals 14 residues. CDR3 protein: CASSVRGPGGEQYF. The CDR3 DNA is TGTGCCAGCAGTGTACGGGGGCCCGGGGGGGAGCAGTACTTC.

V is TRBV9 and J is TRBJ1-5, with D possibly being TRBD1 (5 bases). Germline-derived CDR1 and CDR2 are SGDLS and YYNGEE. V was shortened by 3 bases and J by 4 bases, with 11 bases between the two germline ends. The CDR3 has 14 amino acids. CDR3 nucleotides: TGTGCCAGCAGCGGACCGGGGGGTAATCAGCCCCAGCATTTT. It is translated as CASSGPGGNQPQHF.

The chain employs TRBV5-4 and TRBJ1-5; D remains ambiguous. The CDR3 consists of 14 residues. Trimming cost V 2 bases and J 7 bases, with 13 bases left between them. Germline CDR1 reads SGHNT; CDR2 reads YYREEE (reference sequence). DNA of the CDR3: TGTGCCAGCAGCTTTAATGGCCAAGCGCAGCCCCAGCATTTT. Its protein is CASSFNGQAQPQHF.

The chain is built from TRBV10-3 and TRBJ2-7; perhaps TRBD1 as D (5 bases). Germline V gives CDR1 ENHRY, CDR2 SYGVKD. The CDR3 contains 14 residues. Trimming took 10 bases from V and 0 from J, leaving 16 bases between them. CDR3 coding DNA: TGTGCCACCCAATATGGCAGGGACTCCTACGAGCAGTACTTC. It yields the protein CATQYGRDSYEQYF.

The chain employs TRBV19 and TRBJ1-1; the match to TRBD1 covers 9 bases. The V gene end was trimmed by 4 bases and the J gene end by 10 bases; junction bases not matched to a gene: 10. The CDR3 length is 14 residues. Germline V gene data show CDR1 as LNHDA and CDR2 as SQIVND (reference sequence). The CDR3, as DNA: TGTGCCAGTAGTACCGGGATTGGGACAGGGTCAGCTTTCTTT. It specifies CASSTGIGTGSAFF.

The chain employs TRBV4-1 and TRBJ2-1, with D possibly matching TRBD2 (5 bases). The V end lost 0 bases, the J end lost 6 bases, and 18 bases lay between the germline ends. This CDR3 region has 17 residues. The germline CDR1 and CDR2 sequences are MGHRA and YSYEKL. CDR3 bases: TGCGCCAGCAGCCAAGAACCCCCTAGCTGGGGAAGCAATGAGCAGTTCTTC. It specifies CASSQEPPSWGSNEQFF.

V is TRBV5-1 and J is TRBJ2-7, with D tentatively TRBD1 (5 bases). Germline-derived CDR1 and CDR2 are SGHRS and YFSETQ. The CDR3 sequence is 14 residues long. V was shortened by 2 bases and J by 2 bases, with 11 bases between the two germline ends. CDR3 nucleotides: TGCGCCAGCAGCTTAGGCCAGGGTCCCTACGAGCAGTACTTC. Encoded protein: CASSLGQGPYEQYF.

The V gene is TRBV4-2, the J gene TRBJ2-6; 8 bases fit TRBD2. The V gene's germline CDR1 is LGHNA and CDR2 YNFKEQ. The CDR3 is 18 residues long. Unmatched junction bases numbered 5, after V lost 1 base and J lost 0 bases. For the CDR3, the DNA is TGTGCCAGCAGCCAAGCTCGGGGGGGGACCTCTGGGGCCAACGTCCTGACTTTC. It specifies CASSQARGGTSGANVLTF.